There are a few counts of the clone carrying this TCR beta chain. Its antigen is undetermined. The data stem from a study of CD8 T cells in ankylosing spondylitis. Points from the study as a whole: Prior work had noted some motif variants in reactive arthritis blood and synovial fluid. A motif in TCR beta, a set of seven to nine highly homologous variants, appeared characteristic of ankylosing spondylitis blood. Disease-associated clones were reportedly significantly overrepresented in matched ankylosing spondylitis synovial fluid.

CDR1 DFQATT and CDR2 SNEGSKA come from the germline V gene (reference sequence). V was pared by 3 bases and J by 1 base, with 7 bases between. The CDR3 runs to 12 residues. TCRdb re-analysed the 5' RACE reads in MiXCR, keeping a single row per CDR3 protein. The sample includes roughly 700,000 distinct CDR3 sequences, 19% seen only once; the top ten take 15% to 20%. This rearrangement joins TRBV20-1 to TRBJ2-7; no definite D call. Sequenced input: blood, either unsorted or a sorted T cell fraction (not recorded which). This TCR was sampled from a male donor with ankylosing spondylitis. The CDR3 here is CSARDRSYEQYF. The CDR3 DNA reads TGCAGTGCTAGGGACCGATCCTACGAGCAGTACTTC.